The 27 T cell receptor beta chains below come from one sample, sequenced in a study of shared clonotypes between healthy human individuals. The naive CD8 population came from CD45RO-negative cells selected for CCR7, without terminally differentiated effector memory CD45RA+ cells. The method was immunoSEQ multiplex PCR; TCRdb's version includes in-frame clones alone and lacks a portion of them. The sample yields approximately 2,000,000 clones, 80% to 95% seen once. Specimen: naive CD8+ T cells from PBMCs. These receptors all stem from a man aged 18-30 years in good health. Some clones in this sample may be carry-over from other donors' samples.

This chain joins TRBV7-3 and TRBJ2-3; 7 nucleotides agree with TRBD2. Trimming removed 3 bases from V and 6 bases from J; junction bases left unmatched: 9. The germline gives CDR1 SGHTA, CDR2 FQGTGA. This CDR3 has 15 amino acids. CDR3 DNA: TGTGCCAGCAGCTTCCGTGGGAGGGCCCAGGATACGCAGTATTTT. Its translation: CASSFRGRAQDTQYF. Supplemented by reference TRBV7-3 and TRBJ2-3, the full variable domain reads GAGVSQTPSNKVTEKGKYVELRCDPISGHTALYWYRQSLGQGPEFLIYFQGTGAADDSGLPNDRFFAVRPEGSVSTLKIQRTERGDSAVYLCASSFRGRAQDTQYFGPGTRLTVL.

This rearrangement joins TRBV27 to TRBJ2-2; weak D call: TRBD1 (7 bases). V gave up 4 bases and J gave up 5 bases, with 14 bases separating them. CDR3 length: 15 amino acids. Germline V gives CDR1 MNHEY, CDR2 SMNVEV (reference sequence). The CDR3 coding sequence is TGTGCCAGCAGTTACGCAGGGGGAGGAACCGGGGAGCTGTTTTTT. It codes for CASSYAGGGTGELFF.

The rearrangement uses TRBV28 and TRBJ2-7; the D gene is possibly TRBD1 (6 bases). This CDR3 is 13 amino acids long. V lost 5 bases and J 3 bases, leaving 11 bases between the germline ends. CDR1 is MDHEN and CDR2 is SYDVKM in the germline V gene. The CDR3 region has the DNA TGTGCCAGCAGTCTGGACAGACTCTACGAGCAGTACTTC. It is translated as CASSLDRLYEQYF.

V usage is TRBV9 and J usage is TRBJ2-5; TRBD1 aligns across 7 bases. The junction had 11 bases not matched to a gene; V was cut back by 4 bases and J by 5 bases. The CDR3 sequence is 15 residues long. The germline gives CDR1 SGDLS, CDR2 YYNGEE. CDR3 loop: CASSQQGIASETQYF. In DNA form, the CDR3 reads TGTGCCAGCAGCCAACAGGGGATTGCGTCGGAGACCCAGTACTTC.

The chain uses TRBV9 and TRBJ1-1; no clear D gene. CDR1 and CDR2 from the germline V gene are SGDLS and YYNGEE. The CDR3 totals 12 residues. Trimming shortened V by 4 bases and J by 2 bases, and 6 bases separated the two germline ends. The DNA for the CDR3 is TGTGCCAGCAGCCAACAAAACACTGAAGCTTTCTTT. Encoded protein: CASSQQNTEAFF.

The chain links TRBV9 to TRBJ1-5, with 7 bases lining up with TRBD1. The length of the CDR3 is 15 residues. Per germline, CDR1 SGDLS and CDR2 YYNGEE. V shed 2 bases and J 7 bases; nucleotides not matched to a gene: 9. CDR3 amino acids: CASSVTGTAGQPQHF. The CDR3 region has the DNA TGTGCCAGCAGCGTGACCGGGACAGCAGGCCAGCCCCAGCATTTT.

In its sample, this clone was seen a few times. The same CDR3 arises from other DNA sequences in this sample as well. The V gene is TRBV7-9, the J gene TRBJ2-7, with D possibly TRBD2 on 7 matching bases. There are 16 residues in the CDR3. Trimming shortened V by 1 base and J by 0 bases, and 13 bases separated the two germline ends. CDR1 and CDR2 (germline): SEHNR, FQNEAQ (reference sequence). The CDR3 DNA reads TGTGCCAGCAGCTTAGTGGGGGGCGGGAGCTCCTACGAGCAGTACTTC. Encoded protein: CASSLVGGGSSYEQYF.

The count of this clone is one. V and J are TRBV7-6 and TRBJ2-3; the match to TRBD2 covers 10 bases. The CDR3 runs to 15 residues. Germline V CDR1 and CDR2: SGHVS, FNYEAQ. With V trimmed by 8 bases and J by 2 bases, 7 bases remained unmatched. CDR3: CASRQREGLTDTQYF. The CDR3 DNA follows: TGTGCCAGCCGCCAGCGGGAGGGCCTCACAGATACGCAGTATTTT.

V is TRBV2 and J is TRBJ1-1; D may be TRBD1 (5 bases). Trimming shortened V by 7 bases and J by 7 bases, and 10 bases separated the two germline ends. Germline V gene lookup returns CDR1 SNHLY and CDR2 FYNNEI. This CDR3 spans 11 amino acids. In DNA form, the CDR3 reads TGTGCCAGCATCTACGGGGGTGAAGCTTTCTTT. It encodes CASIYGGEAFF.

The rearrangement joins TRBV7-9 to TRBJ1-2; 8 bases are a match to TRBD1. The CDR3 extends over 17 amino acids. Germline CDR1 SEHNR, CDR2 FQNEAQ (reference sequence). The J segment lost 2 bases and the V segment lost 2 bases, leaving 10 bases of the junction unmatched. CDR3: CASSLPGQAQSNYGYTF. For the CDR3, the DNA is TGTGCCAGCAGCTTACCGGGACAGGCACAATCAAACTATGGCTACACCTTC.

The DNA of the CDR3 is TGTGCCAGCAGCTTAGGAGTTAGAATAACGAACACCGGGGAGCTGTTTTTT. Translated, it gives CASSLGVRITNTGELFF. The chain joins TRBV7-8 to TRBJ2-2; D is undetermined. The V and J ends lost 1 base and 0 bases respectively, with 12 bases between them. This CDR3 region has 17 residues. Germline V lookup: CDR1 SGHVS, CDR2 FQNEAQ. Full variable domain (missing parts from reference TRBV7-8 and TRBJ2-2): GAGVSQSPRYKVAKRGQDVALRCDPISGHVSLFWYQQALGQGPEFLTYFQNEAQLDKSGLPSDRFFAERPEGSVSTLKIQRTQQEDSAVYLCASSLGVRITNTGELFFGEGSRLTVL.

The chain has TRBV14 and TRBJ2-7; possible D gene TRBD1, 6 bases. In germline, CDR1 is SGHDN, CDR2 FVKESK. V lost 4 bases to trimming and J lost 2 bases, with 12 bases between them. The CDR3 loop spans 14 amino acids. The CDR3 DNA sequence: TGTGCCAGCAGCCTGGGACACAAAGCCTACGAGCAGTACTTC. Its protein is CASSLGHKAYEQYF.

The J gene is TRBJ1-2, the V gene TRBV10-3; 8 bases map to TRBD1. Germline CDR1 and CDR2: ENHRY and SYGVKD. V trimming: 0 bases; J trimming: 7 bases; junction bases outside the gene matches: 1. The CDR3 extends over 13 amino acids. The CDR3 loop reads CAISESDRAGYTF. In DNA form, the CDR3 reads TGTGCCATCAGTGAGTCGGACAGGGCTGGCTACACCTTC.

This chain uses TRBV27 with TRBJ2-7; weak D call: TRBD2 (7 bases). V was cut by 6 bases and J by 6 bases, with 12 bases left in between. This CDR3 spans 12 amino acids. Germline values: CDR1 MNHEY, CDR2 SMNVEV (reference sequence). The CDR3 here is CASSGGRVEQYF. The CDR3 nucleotides read TGTGCCAGCAGCGGGGGGCGGGTCGAGCAGTACTTC.

The chain recombines TRBV27 with TRBJ2-6, with a possible D match to TRBD1 (5 bases). Between the trimmed V and J ends, which lost 5 bases and 0 bases, there was a span of 8 bases. CDR3 size: 15 residues. CDR1 and CDR2 from the germline V gene are MNHEY and SMNVEV (reference sequence). This CDR3 is CASSRRDSGANVLTF. The CDR3 region has the DNA TGTGCCAGCAGTCGCAGGGACTCTGGGGCCAACGTCCTGACTTTC.

The V gene is TRBV5-1, the J gene TRBJ2-1; 11 bases are a match to TRBD2. Germline CDR1 and CDR2: SGHRS and YFSETQ. V gave up 4 bases and J gave up 5 bases; unmatched junction bases: 8. CDR3 size: 16 residues. The CDR3 spells CASSPRTSGQNNEQFF. In nucleotides, the CDR3 is TGCGCCAGCAGCCCTAGGACTAGCGGGCAAAACAATGAGCAGTTCTTC.

The chain is built from TRBV11-3 and TRBJ2-1; 8 nucleotides match TRBD2. The germline gives CDR1 SGHNT, CDR2 YENEEA. V gave up 5 bases and J gave up 8 bases; unmatched junction bases: 8. The CDR3 runs to 14 residues. The CDR3 nucleotides are TGTGCCAGCAGCAGGAGAGCGGGAGAATATGAGCAGTTCTTC. The encoded protein is CASSRRAGEYEQFF.

To note about this clone: The same CDR3 is also encoded by other DNA sequences in this sample. The chain combines TRBV27 with TRBJ1-1; a possible D gene is TRBD1 (6 bases). This CDR3 is built from 13 residues. V dropped 2 bases and J dropped 6 bases, with 10 bases sitting between them. CDR1 is MNHEY, CDR2 SMNVEV, per germline (reference sequence). The CDR3 loop is CASSLVGGPEAFF. In DNA, the CDR3 is TGTGCCAGCAGTTTAGTGGGGGGCCCTGAAGCTTTCTTT.

This sequence joins TRBV9 and TRBJ2-3, with 8 bases lining up with TRBD2. The CDR3 consists of 19 residues. V lost 4 bases, J lost 2 bases, and 18 bases stayed unmatched. Germline V gene sequence: CDR1 SGDLS, CDR2 YYNGEE. The CDR3 loop is CASSQSPVPLAENTDTQYF. The CDR3 coding sequence is TGTGCCAGCAGCCAGAGTCCTGTCCCACTAGCGGAAAACACAGATACGCAGTATTTT.

The CDR3, as DNA: TGTGCCAGCAGCGTAGACTCAGAGGGGGAAAACACTGAAGCTTTCTTT. Its translation: CASSVDSEGENTEAFF. This chain uses TRBV9 with TRBJ1-1; tentatively, D is TRBD1 (6 bases). This CDR3 is built from 16 residues. Looked up from germline, CDR1 is SGDLS and CDR2 is YYNGEE. Between the trimmed V and J ends, which lost 0 bases and 2 bases, there was a span of 14 bases.

This chain joins TRBV11-3 and TRBJ2-7; either TRBD1 or TRBD2 may supply D (5 bases each). The CDR3 runs 14 residues. CDR1 is SGHNT and CDR2 is YENEEA in the germline V gene. The V end lost 5 bases, the J end lost 7 bases, and 18 bases lay between the germline ends. The DNA for the CDR3 is TGTGCCAGCAGCCTCGGGACCGCCCCGGGGGAGCAGTACTTC. This gives the protein CASSLGTAPGEQYF.

V usage is TRBV5-1 and J usage is TRBJ2-7; 7 bases align to TRBD1. The length of the CDR3 is 13 residues. CDR1 and CDR2 from the germline V gene are SGHRS and YFSETQ. The V segment lost 6 bases and the J segment 0 bases; nucleotides outside the gene matches: 3. CDR3 amino acids: CASNRDSSYEQYF. The CDR3 coding sequence is TGCGCCAGCAACCGGGACAGCTCCTACGAGCAGTACTTC. Variable domain in full (rest from reference TRBV5-1 and TRBJ2-7): KAGVTQTPRYLIKTRGQQVTLSCSPISGHRSVSWYQQTPGQGLQFLFEYFSETQRNKGNFPGRFSGRQFSNSRSEMNVSTLELGDSALYLCASNRDSSYEQYFGPGTRLTVT.

For the CDR3, the DNA is TGTGCCAGCAGCGATTCCCGGGACAGTTCGAACACTGAAGCTTTCTTT. It translates to CASSDSRDSSNTEAFF. This chain uses TRBV2 with TRBJ1-1; 7 bases align to TRBD1. The CDR3 extends over 16 amino acids. The germline gives CDR1 SNHLY, CDR2 FYNNEI. With 6 bases clipped from V and 1 base from J, the junction kept 11 bases outside the gene matches.

CDR3 sequence: CASSARDRGSSKTQYF. The CDR3 DNA sequence: TGTGCCAGCAGCGCCCGCGACAGGGGATCGTCAAAGACCCAGTACTTC. The chain couples TRBV9 to TRBJ2-5; 8 bases match TRBD1. Trimming took 3 bases from V and 6 from J; bases not matched to a gene: 13. CDR1 is SGDLS, CDR2 YYNGEE, per germline. This CDR3 is 16 amino acids long. The complete variable domain, with remaining parts taken from reference TRBV9 and TRBJ2-5, reads DSGVTQTPKHLITATGQRVTLRCSPRSGDLSVYWYQQSLDQGLQFLIQYYNGEERAKGNILERFSAQQFPDLHSELNLSSLELGDSALYFCASSARDRGSSKTQYFGPGTRLLVL.

This clone was counted once. V is TRBV19 and J is TRBJ1-1; 7 bases match TRBD1. There are 16 residues in the CDR3. Germline values: CDR1 LNHDA, CDR2 SQIVND (reference sequence). The V gene end was trimmed by 3 bases and the J gene end by 5 bases; junction bases not matched to a gene: 12. The CDR3, as DNA: TGTGCCAGTAGTATTGGCCCCCCAGGGGGGGGAACTGAAGCTTTCTTT. Amino acids: CASSIGPPGGGTEAFF.

The rearrangement uses TRBV19 and TRBJ2-6; D is perhaps TRBD1 (7 bases). Germline-derived CDR1 and CDR2 are LNHDA and SQIVND (reference sequence). The V gene lost 3 bases and the J gene lost 0 bases, with 12 bases spanning the gap. The CDR3 covers 17 residues. CDR3 residues: CASSMAGGLSGANVLTF. The CDR3 nucleotides are TGTGCCAGTAGTATGGCAGGGGGACTCTCTGGGGCCAACGTCCTGACTTTC. The whole variable domain, remainder taken from reference TRBV19 and TRBJ2-6, is DGGITQSPKYLFRKEGQNVTLSCEQNLNHDAMYWYRQDPGQGLRLIYYSQIVNDFQKGDIAEGYSVSREKKESFPLTVTSAQKNPTAFYLCASSMAGGLSGANVLTFGAGSRLTVL.

The rearrangement links TRBV27 to TRBJ2-7; 9 bases map to TRBD1. Germline values: CDR1 MNHEY, CDR2 SMNVEV (reference sequence). Losses at the gene ends were 3 bases for V and 3 bases for J; bases not matched to a gene: 9. The CDR3 extends over 16 amino acids. CDR3 coding DNA: TGTGCCAGCAGTTTTCAAACCGGGGACAGGGACTACGAGCAGTACTTC. It translates to CASSFQTGDRDYEQYF.